The source of this TCR beta chain is a study of T cells in Graves' hyperthyroidism and ophthalmopathy. Looked up from germline, CDR1 is SGHRS and CDR2 is YFSETQ. Trimming pared 4 bases from V and 4 bases from J, leaving 14 bases between. The CDR3 consists of 14 residues. RNA transcripts yielded amplified TCR beta CDR3 regions. TCR CDR3 regions were first amplified by RT-PCR with HTBI primers. From the multiplex PCR reads, TCRdb called clonotypes with MiXCR, one entry per CDR3 protein. Here the sample spans hundreds of thousands of distinct CDR3 sequences, over 12% being singletons. Fresh peripheral blood, under 11 ml, yielded the PBMCs. As regards this clonotype: Its specificity is not known.

Study-wide results and caveats: Ophthalmopathy was identified by the model a median about seven months ahead of onset. In simple terms, a model built on 13 V-J features told ophthalmopathy apart from stable hyperthyroidism. Blood also showed most of the thyroid clonotypes that were expanded above 0.001.

This receptor was identified in a young man with Graves' ophthalmopathy. Sequencing was done on a sample of blood. This chain joins TRBV5-1 and TRBJ1-1; D remains unclear. CDR3 protein: CASSRSQRTTEAFF. The CDR3 bases are TGCGCCAGCAGCCGCTCGCAGAGAACCACTGAAGCTTTCTTT.